This TCR beta chain was identified in a study of cytomegalovirus exposure and HLA in healthy donors (dated by TCRdb to about 2017). Background on the whole study: According to an earlier analysis of 587 of the donors, about 179 million T cells yielded over 100 million unique TCR beta sequences and about 300 Gb of sequence data. An early release covering just under 650 HLA-typed donors comprised 250 to 350 gigabases of sequencing data and tens of millions of unique TCR sequences. All discovery cohort repertoires had been generated on a single sequencing platform. An earlier analysis of fewer than 750 of the donors used high-throughput TCR beta sequencing to judge whether each TCR beta V gene segment behaved as functional or pseudogenic. The study aimed to test whether cataloging public T cell receptors could reveal signatures of past pathogen exposure. HLA typing covered class I and class II loci at four-digit resolution. Typing coverage varied by locus: roughly 620-640 donors for A, B, C, DRB1 and DQB1; approximately 520 for DQA1; around 570 for DPA1; 450 to 480 for DPB1. Genome-wide SNP genotypes for about 65% of the roughly 670 donors were used in a later genetic analysis, which treated that subset as a discovery cohort. In a later analysis, previously published TCR beta repertoires from fewer than 750 donors were re-analyzed and high-resolution HLA genotyping was added so that TCR occurrence patterns could be studied. Five DR-DQ haplotypes were treated as single units for association and clustering because of strong linkage in the cohort. The study profiled the T cell repertoires of around 700 subjects by immunosequencing and related them to cytomegalovirus serostatus. In the later analysis, no new phenotypic data were used to find candidate immune exposures; instead, reliance was placed on TCR beta sequences and their occurrence across donors. Donor age, sex, ethnicity and CMV serostatus were compiled together with the repertoire data. Among some 400 genotyped donors of the cohort, an average of approximately 200,000 unique TCR beta nucleotide sequences was sequenced per donor, of which about 19% were non-productive. A separate validation cohort of 100 to 150 different subjects was used in addition to the approximately 610-subject first cohort. High-throughput TCR immunosequencing, statistical association of individual TCRs with disease status, and machine learning were combined to predict cytomegalovirus infection status. Of the 300 to 500 genotyped donors, 81% were placed in the genetic ancestry cluster associated with self-reported Caucasian donors.

The paper as a whole reports these results and caveats: V-gene and J-gene trimming of TCR beta chains was associated with a missense DCLRE1C variant in a later genetic analysis, and the association was replicated in an independent cohort. Immune exposure information for the cohort was limited to CMV serostatus. Compared with the roughly 720-donor mean, donors in an Asian-associated ancestry cluster had fewer N-insertions in productive TCRs, according to a later genetic analysis. Sequencing depth was assumed to be roughly uniform across donors in the presence/absence analyses, though that assumption may not hold. Broadly in line with IMGT annotations, most TCR beta V segments showed up in productive rearrangements about 87% or about 30% of the time in an earlier analysis of a few hundred of the donors. While some public TCRs were present in many individuals, most TCR sequences turned up only very rarely across donors. The study gave a list of about 160 TCR beta chains associated with cytomegalovirus. A further reported finding was that TCR beta sequences accurately predicted the HLA-A and HLA-B alleles for most subjects in the first cohort. Cytomegalovirus status was reported to be diagnosed by the classifier with high specificity and sensitivity in both the original and validation cohorts. A cluster of highly shared sequence variants was judged likely to represent a technical artifact of the sequencing pipeline. In a later analysis, the rate of TCR association differed among HLA loci, with DRB1 alleles having the most associated TCRs and HLA-C alleles having the fewest. The authors suggested that the approach could potentially be generalized to other disease states and immunological phenotypes. Three of the identified cytomegalovirus-associated TCR beta chains were confirmed in vitro to be specific for cytomegalovirus antigens. Because counts were too low, roughly 17 rarely observed V segments, including chromosome 9 orphons, were left out of the earlier analysis of some 600 of the donors. At a false discovery rate of 0.05, a later analysis linked approximately 18,000 TCR beta sequences to specific HLA alleles. Most CMV-associated TCR beta chains appeared to be HLA-restricted in a later analysis, and the HLA associations seemed to be driven largely by CMV exposure. Linkage disequilibrium might explain the correlated functional status among segregating V segments, but an unknown experimental factor could not be excluded. This cohort had only TCR beta chains sequenced, and the lack of alpha or paired-chain data limited which features could be detected. Several of the top co-occurrence clusters appeared to be linked to parvovirus B19, influenza, CMV and Epstein-Barr virus, according to a later analysis. Assigning TCR associations to individual alleles was difficult when HLA alleles, especially DR and DQ, strongly co-occurred. In a later analysis, HLA-associated TCR beta chains were found to be more clonally expanded and to have lower generation probabilities than equally common non-associated chains. Because HLA typing was unavailable for some donors at each locus, only the typed subset was used in association tests.

In total, approximately 610 healthy bone marrow donors made up the cohort. All cohort members were sampled while nominally healthy, although unrecorded immune exposures were likely present. The donor tested CMV seronegative, placing the donor among the 350 or so seronegative members of the cohort. Every donor gave a peripheral blood sample, and the peripheral blood mononuclear cells from that sample were used for TCR beta sequencing. Genomic DNA extraction from the blood cell samples was performed with the Qiagen DNeasy Blood Extraction Kit. Library method: the immunoSEQ multiplex PCR assay. For the multiplex PCR, a mixture combining 60 forward primers for TCR Vbeta segments and 13 reverse primers for TCR Jbeta segments was used. Amplification of the CDR3 region of rearranged TCR beta genes was performed with a multiplex PCR assay on genomic DNA. The Illumina HiSeq System was used to sequence the amplified TCR beta libraries as 87-base-pair reads. Regarding the original processing steps: A later analysis tallied tens of millions of unique TCR beta chains across the 660 or so repertoires, and some 10 million of those chains were shared by two or more donors. Raw reads were error-corrected and collapsed into unique sequences with a nearest-neighbor algorithm that merged closely related sequences to remove PCR and sequencing errors. To assign V, D and J gene segments, CDR3 sequences were aligned to IMGT reference sequences. For a sequence to be retained, a match of at least six nucleotides was required to both a V gene segment and a J gene segment. Rearrangements were called productive when the CDR3 lacked stop codons and stayed in frame with V and J; all others were non-productive. CDR3 was defined according to IMGT convention as the region running from the second conserved V-encoded cysteine to the conserved J-encoded phenylalanine. The earlier analysis of 500 to 600 of the donors excluded sequences that lacked an unambiguous match to a single V gene segment. In an earlier analysis of approximately 590 of the donors, V segments were called functional above 56.7% productive rearrangements and were called segregating when the between-donor standard deviation exceeded 5%. To diagnose cytomegalovirus status from the catalog of TCR beta chain sequences, a statistical classification framework was built. A later analysis assigned V and J genes by comparing TCR nucleotide sequences with IMGT/GENE-DB human TR gene sequences. A later analysis assigned CDR3 sequences and most-parsimonious VDJ recombination scenarios with the TCRdist pipeline. In a later analysis, every TCR beta chain was defined by the combination of its CDR3 amino acid sequence and its V-gene family, and reads without a unique V-gene family were dropped. To address suspected cross-contamination and a sequencing artifact, a later analysis removed around 600 highly shared, low-generation-probability nucleotide sequences. In a later analysis, a clonal expansion index was calculated for each public chain from normalized within-repertoire ranks of inferred template counts. A later analysis computed generation probabilities with a VDJ recombination model fitted to out-of-frame rearrangements, and checked the results against IGoR. In a later analysis, hypergeometric tests were used to score TCR-TCR, TCR-HLA and TCR-CMV co-occurrence, with a repertoire-size bias correction applied to TCR pairs. A later analysis estimated false discovery rates by permuting HLA or CMV assignments 20 times. A later analysis grouped co-occurring TCRs with DBSCAN, adding TCRdist sequence similarity when clustering within HLA-allele-positive subsets. Repertoires with fewer than 30,000 or more than 120,000 public chains, plus five repertoires with anomalous nucleotide sharing, were excluded from co-occurrence clustering. TCRdb took this table from immuneACCESS and kept in-frame rearrangements with V and J called. Such tables lack part of the clones; where checked against another copy, unresolved V genes explain under half of the gap, and the rest is unexplained. Clone size and the V and J calls come from that table; the DNA yielded D and trimming. The sample table records roughly 150,000 clones; roughly 85% of these occur just once. The top ten clonotypes cover about 3.7% of the sample.

Of note for this clone: Its antigen is currently not known. No much larger clone is present one base from it, and per-base qualities are unavailable.

This TCR derives from a male donor in good health and CMV-seronegative. Sequencing input: PBMCs.

The nucleotide sequence is given as TGTGCCAGCAGTTACGTCTCTAGCAATCAGCCCCAGCATTTT. This encodes CASSYVSSNQPQHF. Recombination joined TRBV6-5 with TRBJ1-5, with no confidently assigned D gene. Including cysteine and phenylalanine, the CDR3 has 14 amino acids. Only the CDR3 portion is preserved as DNA: 42 bases, with reading frame beginning at the first base. Trimming at the junction amounts to 2 bases on V and 0 bases on J, and the germline ends lie 5 bases apart. Reading the germline V gene gives CDR1 MNHEY and CDR2 SVGAGI.